The following is a T cell receptor beta chain sequence with its context. Its antigen is unknown. This CDR3 contains 13 residues. Trimming removed 6 bases at V and 1 base at J, with 6 bases between. Germline V gene sequence: CDR1 MNHNY, CDR2 SVGAGI (reference sequence). This sample is part of a study of T cell repertoires in cytomegalovirus infection. Study-wide context: From public TCR beta signatures came an indication of both CMV infection and matching HLA type. Study-wide findings and caveats: Pooled public TCR beta family frequency picked out CMV carriers with the relevant HLA. What dominated the ex vivo response were HLA-C-restricted CMV-specific TCR beta clonotypes.

TCRdb passed the reads through MiXCR, listing each CDR3 protein once. This table holds fewer than 1,000,000 distinct CDR3 sequences, less than 35% found once. The source was cultured CD8+ T cells from PBMCs, collected from culture after CMV antigen stimulation. The V call is TRBV6-6, the J call TRBJ2-2, with D unclear. The origin of this receptor is a human donor in good health (CMV status not recorded). Some clones in this sample may be carry-over from other donors' samples. The CDR3 here is CASRLLNTGELFF. CDR3 sequence (DNA): TGTGCCAGCAGATTGTTGAACACCGGGGAGCTGTTTTTT.